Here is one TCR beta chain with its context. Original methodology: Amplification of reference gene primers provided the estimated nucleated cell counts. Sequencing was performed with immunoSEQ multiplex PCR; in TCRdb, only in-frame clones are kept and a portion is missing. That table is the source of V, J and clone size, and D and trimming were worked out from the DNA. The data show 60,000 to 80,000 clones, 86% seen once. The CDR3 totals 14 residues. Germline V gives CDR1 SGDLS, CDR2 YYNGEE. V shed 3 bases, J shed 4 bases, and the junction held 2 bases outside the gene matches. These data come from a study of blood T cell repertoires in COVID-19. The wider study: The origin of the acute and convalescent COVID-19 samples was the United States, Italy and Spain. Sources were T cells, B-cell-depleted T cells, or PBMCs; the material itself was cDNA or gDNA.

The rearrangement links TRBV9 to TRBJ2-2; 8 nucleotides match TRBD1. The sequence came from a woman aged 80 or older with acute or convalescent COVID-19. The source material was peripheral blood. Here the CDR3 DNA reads TGTGCCAGCAGCGGGACAGGGACCACCGGGGAGCTGTTTTTT. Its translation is CASSGTGTTGELFF.